The source of this TCR beta chain is a study of blood T cell repertoires in COVID-19. Looked up from germline, CDR1 is SQVTM and CDR2 is ANQGSEA. The CDR3 totals 13 residues. V trimming: 8 bases; J trimming: 4 bases; junction bases outside the gene matches: 7. Profiling relied on immunoSEQ multiplex PCR, and the TCRdb table lists in-frame clones only, not all of them. The table records about 100,000 clones, roughly 80% of them present only once. The sequenced sample was peripheral blood. The chain couples TRBV29-1 to TRBJ1-5, with 8 bases that match TRBD1. The receptor was derived from a man aged 65-85 years with active or convalescent COVID-19. This CDR3 is CSLGQGPNQPQHF. CDR3 DNA sequence: TGCAGCCTCGGACAGGGCCCGAATCAGCCCCAGCATTTT.